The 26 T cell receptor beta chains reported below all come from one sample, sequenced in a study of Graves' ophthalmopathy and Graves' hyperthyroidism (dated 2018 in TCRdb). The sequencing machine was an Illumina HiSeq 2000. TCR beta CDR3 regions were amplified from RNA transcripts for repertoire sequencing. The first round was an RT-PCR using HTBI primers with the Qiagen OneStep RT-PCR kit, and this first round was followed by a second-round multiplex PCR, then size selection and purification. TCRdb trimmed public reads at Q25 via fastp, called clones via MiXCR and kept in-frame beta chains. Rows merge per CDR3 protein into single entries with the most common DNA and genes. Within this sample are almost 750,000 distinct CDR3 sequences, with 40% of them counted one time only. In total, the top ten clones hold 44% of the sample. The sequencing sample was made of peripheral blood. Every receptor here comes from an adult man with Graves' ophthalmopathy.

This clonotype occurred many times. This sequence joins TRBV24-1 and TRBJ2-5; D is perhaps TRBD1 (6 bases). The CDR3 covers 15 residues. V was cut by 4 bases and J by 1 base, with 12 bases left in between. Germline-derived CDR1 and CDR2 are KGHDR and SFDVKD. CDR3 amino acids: CATSDGQGTQETQYF. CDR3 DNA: TGTGCCACCAGTGACGGGCAGGGGACCCAAGAGACCCAGTACTTC.

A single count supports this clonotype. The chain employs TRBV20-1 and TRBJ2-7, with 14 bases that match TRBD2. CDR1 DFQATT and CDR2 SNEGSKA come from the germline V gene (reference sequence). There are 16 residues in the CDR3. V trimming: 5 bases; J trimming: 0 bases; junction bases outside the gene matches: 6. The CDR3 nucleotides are TGCAGTGCTGGACTAGCGGGAGGACGTAGCTCCTACGAGCAGTACTTC. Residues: CSAGLAGGRSSYEQYF.

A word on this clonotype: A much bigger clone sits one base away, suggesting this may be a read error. The CDR3 nucleotides read TGTGCCATCAGTACAGACCCAGGCGCGATCACCGGGGAGCTGTTTTTT. Encoded protein: CAISTDPGAITGELFF. The chain carries TRBV10-3 and TRBJ2-2; D not certain. The CDR3 covers 16 residues. V shed 5 bases and J shed 4 bases, with 17 bases lying between them. CDR1 and CDR2 (germline): ENHRY, SYGVKD.

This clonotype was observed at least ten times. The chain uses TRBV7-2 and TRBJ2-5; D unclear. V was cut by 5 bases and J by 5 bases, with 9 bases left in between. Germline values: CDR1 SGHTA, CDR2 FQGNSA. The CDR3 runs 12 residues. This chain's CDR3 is CASSPADETQYF. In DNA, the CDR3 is TGTGCCAGCAGCCCCGCGGATGAGACCCAGTACTTC.

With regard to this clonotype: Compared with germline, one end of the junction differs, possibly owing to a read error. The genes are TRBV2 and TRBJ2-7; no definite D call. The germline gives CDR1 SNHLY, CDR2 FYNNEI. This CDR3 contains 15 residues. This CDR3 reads CASSQGTDVSYEQYF. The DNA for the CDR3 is TGCGCCAGCAGCCAAGGAACAGATGTATCCTACGAGCAGTACTTC.

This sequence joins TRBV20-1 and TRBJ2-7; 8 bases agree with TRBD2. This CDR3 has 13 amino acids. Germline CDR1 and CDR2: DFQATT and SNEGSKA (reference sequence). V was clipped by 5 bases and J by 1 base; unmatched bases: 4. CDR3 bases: TGCAGTGCTGACGGGGGGGAATCCTACGAGCAGTACTTC. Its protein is CSADGGESYEQYF.

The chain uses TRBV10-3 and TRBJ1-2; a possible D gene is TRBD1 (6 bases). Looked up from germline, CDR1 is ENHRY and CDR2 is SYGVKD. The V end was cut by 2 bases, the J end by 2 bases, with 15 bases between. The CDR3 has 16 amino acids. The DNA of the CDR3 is TGTGCCATCAGTGAGAGTACCGGGACAACGAACTATGGCTACACCTTC. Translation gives CAISESTGTTNYGYTF.

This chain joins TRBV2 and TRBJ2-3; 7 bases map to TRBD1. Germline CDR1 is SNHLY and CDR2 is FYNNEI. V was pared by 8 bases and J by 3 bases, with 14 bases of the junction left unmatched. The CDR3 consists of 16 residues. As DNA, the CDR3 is TGTGCCAGCGATCCTCGGGACAGTAGTAGAACAGATACGCAGTATTTT. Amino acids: CASDPRDSSRTDTQYF.

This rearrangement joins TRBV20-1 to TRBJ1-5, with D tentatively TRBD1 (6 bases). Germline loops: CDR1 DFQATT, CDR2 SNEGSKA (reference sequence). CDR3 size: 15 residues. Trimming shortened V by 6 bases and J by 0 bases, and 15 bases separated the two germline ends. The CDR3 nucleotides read TGCAGTGCCCTGGGGGACACCAATAGCAATCAGCCCCAGCATTTT. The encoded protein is CSALGDTNSNQPQHF.

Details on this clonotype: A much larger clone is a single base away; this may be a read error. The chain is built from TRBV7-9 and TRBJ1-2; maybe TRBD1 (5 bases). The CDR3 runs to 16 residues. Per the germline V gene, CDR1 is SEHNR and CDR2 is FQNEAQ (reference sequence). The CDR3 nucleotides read TGTGCCAGCAGCTCTGCAGGGAGATACGCCAACTATGGCTGCACCTTC. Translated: CASSSAGRYANYGCTF.

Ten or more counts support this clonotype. CDR3 coding DNA: TGCGCCAGCAGCCCAAAGGACAGGATTGGCTACACCTTC. As protein: CASSPKDRIGYTF. This chain uses TRBV5-1 with TRBJ1-2; 7 nucleotides line up with TRBD1. Germline CDR1 and CDR2: SGHRS and YFSETQ. V was pared by 4 bases and J by 7 bases, with 7 bases of the junction left unmatched. CDR3 length: 13 residues.

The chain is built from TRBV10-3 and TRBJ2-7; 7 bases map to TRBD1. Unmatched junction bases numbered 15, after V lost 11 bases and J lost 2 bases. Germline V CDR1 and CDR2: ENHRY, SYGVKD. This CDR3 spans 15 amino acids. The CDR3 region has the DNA TGTGCCTGCAGTGTTTCATGGGGACAGACCTACGAGCAGTACTTC. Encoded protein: CACSVSWGQTYEQYF.

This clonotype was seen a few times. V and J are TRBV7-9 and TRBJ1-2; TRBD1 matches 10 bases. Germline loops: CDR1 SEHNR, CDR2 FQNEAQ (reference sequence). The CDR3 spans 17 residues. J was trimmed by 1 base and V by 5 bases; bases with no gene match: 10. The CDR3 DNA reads TGTGCCAGCAGCCACCCGGGACAGGGGTTTATTAACTATGGCTACACCTTC. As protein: CASSHPGQGFINYGYTF.

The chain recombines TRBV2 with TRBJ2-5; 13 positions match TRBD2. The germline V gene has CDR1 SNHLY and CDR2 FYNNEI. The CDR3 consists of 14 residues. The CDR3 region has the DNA TGTGCTACTACTAGCGGGGGGGCCTTGGAGACCCAGTACTTC. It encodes CATTSGGALETQYF.

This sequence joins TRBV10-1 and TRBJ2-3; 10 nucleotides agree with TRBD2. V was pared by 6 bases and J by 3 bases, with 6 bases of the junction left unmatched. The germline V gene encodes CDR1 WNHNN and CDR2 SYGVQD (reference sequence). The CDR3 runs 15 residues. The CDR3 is CASSISGRRTDTQYF. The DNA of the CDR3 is TGCGCCAGCAGCATTAGCGGGAGGAGGACAGATACGCAGTATTTT.

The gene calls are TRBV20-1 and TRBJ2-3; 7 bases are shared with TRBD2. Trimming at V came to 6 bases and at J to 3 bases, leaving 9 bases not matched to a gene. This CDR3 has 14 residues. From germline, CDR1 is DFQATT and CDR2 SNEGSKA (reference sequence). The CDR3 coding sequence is TGCAGTGCCAAGGATCTAGCGGAGACAGATACGCAGTATTTT. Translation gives CSAKDLAETDTQYF.

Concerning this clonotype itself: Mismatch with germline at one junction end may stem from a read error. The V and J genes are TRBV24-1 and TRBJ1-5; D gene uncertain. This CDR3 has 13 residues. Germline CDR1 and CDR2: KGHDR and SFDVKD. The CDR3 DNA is TGTGCCAGCAGTTACCCTACCCAGACGCCCCAGCATTTT. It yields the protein CASSYPTQTPQHF.

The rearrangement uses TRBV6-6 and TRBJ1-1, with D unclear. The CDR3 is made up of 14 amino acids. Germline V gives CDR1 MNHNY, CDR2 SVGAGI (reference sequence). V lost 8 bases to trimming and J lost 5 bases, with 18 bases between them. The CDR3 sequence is CASEVWQTGTEAFF. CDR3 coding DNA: TGTGCCAGCGAGGTCTGGCAGACGGGGACTGAAGCTTTCTTT.

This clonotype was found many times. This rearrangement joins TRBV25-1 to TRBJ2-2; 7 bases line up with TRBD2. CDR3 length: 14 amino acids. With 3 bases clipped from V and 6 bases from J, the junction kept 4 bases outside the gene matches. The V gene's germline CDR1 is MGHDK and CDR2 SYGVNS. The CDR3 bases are TGTGCCAGCAGTGAGGGGGGGTGGGCCGGGGAGCTGTTTTTT. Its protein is CASSEGGWAGELFF.

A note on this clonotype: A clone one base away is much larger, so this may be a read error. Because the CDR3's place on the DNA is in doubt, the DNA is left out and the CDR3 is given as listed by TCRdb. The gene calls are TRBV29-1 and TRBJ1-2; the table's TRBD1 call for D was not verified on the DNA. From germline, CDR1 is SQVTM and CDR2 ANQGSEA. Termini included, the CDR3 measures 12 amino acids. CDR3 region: CSVGQGNYGCTF.

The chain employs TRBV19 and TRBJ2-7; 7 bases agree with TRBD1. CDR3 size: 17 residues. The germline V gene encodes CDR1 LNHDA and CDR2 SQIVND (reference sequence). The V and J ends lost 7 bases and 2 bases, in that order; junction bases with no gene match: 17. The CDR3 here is CASKPTGLSSTAYEQYF. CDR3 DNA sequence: TGTGCCAGTAAGCCGACAGGGCTCTCCTCCACCGCCTACGAGCAGTACTTC.

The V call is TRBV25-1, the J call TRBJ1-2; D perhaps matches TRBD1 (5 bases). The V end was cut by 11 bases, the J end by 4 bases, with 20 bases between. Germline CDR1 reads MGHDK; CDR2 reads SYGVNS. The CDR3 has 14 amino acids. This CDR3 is CAWSVSGRPYGYTF. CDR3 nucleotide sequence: TGTGCCTGGAGTGTGTCGGGACGCCCCTATGGCTACACCTTC.

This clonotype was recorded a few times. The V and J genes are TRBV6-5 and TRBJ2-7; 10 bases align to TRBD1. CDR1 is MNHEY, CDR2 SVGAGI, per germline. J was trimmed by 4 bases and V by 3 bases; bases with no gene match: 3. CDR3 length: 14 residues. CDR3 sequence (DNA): TGTGCCAGCAGTTATAGGACAGGGGGATACGAGCAGTACTTC. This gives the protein CASSYRTGGYEQYF.

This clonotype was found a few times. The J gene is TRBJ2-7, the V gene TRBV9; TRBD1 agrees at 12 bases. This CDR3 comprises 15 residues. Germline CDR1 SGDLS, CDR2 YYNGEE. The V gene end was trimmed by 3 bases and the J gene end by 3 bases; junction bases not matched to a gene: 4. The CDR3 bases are TGTGCCAGCAGCGCCCGGGACAGGGGGCTCTACGAGCAGTACTTC. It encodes CASSARDRGLYEQYF.

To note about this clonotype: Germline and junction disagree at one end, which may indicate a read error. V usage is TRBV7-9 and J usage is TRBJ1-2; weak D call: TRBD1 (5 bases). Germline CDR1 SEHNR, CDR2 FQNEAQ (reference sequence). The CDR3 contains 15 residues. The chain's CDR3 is CASSLVGQGYYCYTF. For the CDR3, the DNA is TGTGCCAGCAGCTTAGTAGGCCAGGGTTACTATTGCTACACCTTC.

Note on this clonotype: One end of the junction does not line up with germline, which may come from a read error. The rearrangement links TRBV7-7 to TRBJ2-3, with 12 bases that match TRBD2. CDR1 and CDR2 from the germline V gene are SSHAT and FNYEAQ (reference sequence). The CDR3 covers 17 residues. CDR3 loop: CASSLGLAGGPTDTQYF. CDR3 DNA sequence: TGTGCTAGCAGCTTAGGGCTAGCGGGGGGGCCCACAGATACGCAGTATTTT.